This entry lists 32 T cell receptor beta chains sequenced from one sample in a study of radiotherapy plus CTLA-4 blockade in lung cancer. This table comes from immunoSEQ multiplex PCR, and its TCRdb copy is limited to in-frame clones, with some not included. This table holds tens of thousands of clones, roughly three quarters found once. The sample was peripheral blood, taken from a patient treated with radiotherapy plus ipilimumab. The receptors come from a human donor with non-small cell lung cancer whose response to radiotherapy plus ipilimumab could not be evaluated. Some clones in this sample may be carry-over from other donors' samples.

The rearrangement joins TRBV5-1 to TRBJ2-5; 12 bases align to TRBD2. Germline CDR1 SGHRS, CDR2 YFSETQ. V lost 4 bases to trimming and J lost 3 bases; unmatched junction nucleotides: 4. The CDR3 spans 15 residues. The CDR3 here is CASSPGLAGKETQYF. CDR3 bases: TGCGCCAGCAGCCCGGGACTAGCGGGTAAAGAGACCCAGTACTTC.

This clone was detected once. The chain carries TRBV2 and TRBJ2-1; 10 nucleotides align to TRBD2. The CDR3 contains 15 residues. Germline V gene data show CDR1 as SNHLY and CDR2 as FYNNEI. With 5 bases clipped from V and 3 bases from J, the junction kept 4 bases outside the gene matches. CDR3 in amino acids: CASSPERGGYNEQFF. For the CDR3, the DNA is TGTGCCAGCAGTCCCGAGCGGGGGGGCTACAATGAGCAGTTCTTC.

V gene TRBV5-4 combines with J gene TRBJ2-1; 7 bases line up with TRBD2. V lost 4 bases and J lost 8; bases outside the gene matches: 15. This CDR3 has 16 residues. Germline assignment: CDR1 SGHNT and CDR2 YYREEE (reference sequence). CDR3 nucleotides: TGTGCCAGCAGCCTGAGTGGGGGGGACCTCAATGATGAGCAGTTCTTC. As protein: CASSLSGGDLNDEQFF. The variable domain in full, with the rest retrieved from reference TRBV5-4 and TRBJ2-1, is ETGVTQSPTHLIKTRGQQVTLRCSSQSGHNTVSWYQQALGQGPQFIFQYYREEENGRGNFPPRFSGLQFPNYSSELNVNALELDDSALYLCASSLSGGDLNDEQFFGPGTRLTVL.

V usage is TRBV9 and J usage is TRBJ1-2, with a possible D match to TRBD1 (6 bases). The germline V gene encodes CDR1 SGDLS and CDR2 YYNGEE. Trimming stripped 4 bases from V and 5 bases from J, with 12 bases between. The CDR3 is made up of 13 amino acids. CDR3 sequence: CASSLTGSYGYTF. CDR3 nucleotides: TGTGCCAGCAGCTTAACAGGGAGTTATGGCTACACCTTC.

A single count supports this clone. CDR3 sequence reads: CARRHLGGGNSCTEAFF. In nucleotides, the CDR3 is TGTGCCAGGCGGCATCTTGGGGGGGGAAACAGTTGCACTGAAGCTTTCTTT. The V gene is TRBV19, the J gene TRBJ1-1; possible D gene TRBD1, 5 bases. V was cut by 9 bases and J by 4 bases, with 27 bases left in between. The CDR3 covers 17 residues. The germline V gene has CDR1 LNHDA and CDR2 SQIVND (reference sequence). Using reference TRBV19 and TRBJ1-1 for the parts outside the CDR3, the full variable domain is DGGITQSPKYLFRKEGQNVTLSCEQNLNHDAMYWYRQDPGQGLRLIYYSQIVNDFQKGDIAEGYSVSREKKESFPLTVTSAQKNPTAFYLCARRHLGGGNSCTEAFFGQGTRLTVV.

This clone came up a few times. The CDR3 nucleotides are TGTGCCAGCAGCCCCCGGGGGGGGAACACAGATACGCAGTATTTT. Its protein is CASSPRGGNTDTQYF. The chain uses TRBV9 and TRBJ2-3, with 8 bases fitting TRBD2. The trim removed 4 bases at V and 2 bases at J, leaving 6 bases unmatched. Germline lookup yields CDR1 SGDLS and CDR2 YYNGEE. There are 15 residues in the CDR3.

The chain uses TRBV27 and TRBJ1-6; TRBD1 matches 7 bases. Germline assignment: CDR1 MNHEY and CDR2 SMNVEV (reference sequence). The trim removed 5 bases at V and 2 bases at J, leaving 9 bases unmatched. This CDR3 region has 17 residues. The chain's CDR3 is CASSPAQGPPYNSPLHF. The DNA of the CDR3 is TGTGCCAGCAGTCCCGCACAGGGGCCCCCCTATAATTCACCCCTCCACTTT.

The chain joins TRBV5-1 to TRBJ2-1; D might be TRBD2 (5 bases). The CDR3 contains 15 residues. Trimming took 3 bases from V and 8 from J, leaving 18 bases between them. CDR1 and CDR2 from the germline V gene are SGHRS and YFSETQ. The CDR3 nucleotides are TGCGCCAGCAGCTCTTTCGGAGGAGCGTCAGATGAGCAGTTCTTC. It is translated as CASSSFGGASDEQFF.

This clone was seen only a few times. The genes are TRBV28 and TRBJ2-1; D gene ambiguous. The CDR3 length is 13 residues. Germline CDR1 and CDR2: MDHEN and SYDVKM. The V end lost 4 bases, the J end lost 5 bases, and 9 bases lay between the germline ends. The CDR3 sequence: CASSSQFDNEQFF. The CDR3 DNA reads TGTGCCAGCAGTTCCCAGTTCGACAATGAGCAGTTCTTC.

The chain combines TRBV2 with TRBJ2-3, with D possibly being TRBD1 (6 bases). The ends were cut back, 7 bases at V and 4 bases at J, with 12 bases in the middle. CDR1 is SNHLY and CDR2 is FYNNEI in the germline V gene. The CDR3 is 13 residues long. Written as DNA, the CDR3 is TGTGCCAGCAAAAGGACAGCCTCAGATACGCAGTATTTT. Protein product: CASKRTASDTQYF.

The rearrangement links TRBV19 to TRBJ1-4, with D maybe TRBD1 (6 bases). This CDR3 is 13 amino acids long. Germline CDR1 LNHDA, CDR2 SQIVND (reference sequence). V was clipped by 9 bases and J by 1 base, with 9 bases between them. CDR3 loop: CASRGRTNEKLFF. The CDR3 nucleotides read TGTGCCAGCAGGGGCAGAACTAATGAAAAACTGTTTTTT.

This chain links TRBV29-1 with TRBJ2-7, with D tentatively TRBD1 (6 bases). V was clipped by 6 bases and J by 4 bases, with 13 bases between them. The CDR3 length is 12 residues. Germline V gene lookup returns CDR1 SQVTM and CDR2 ANQGSEA. CDR3 DNA: TGCAGCGTGAGCAGGGGTGTTTACGAGCAGTACTTC. It translates to CSVSRGVYEQYF.

Here the CDR3 reads CASSLPTANFISGNTIYF. The CDR3 DNA sequence: TGTGCCAGCAGCCTCCCGACAGCAAATTTCATCTCTGGAAACACCATATATTTT. The genes are TRBV9 and TRBJ1-3; D might be TRBD1 (5 bases). V was clipped by 4 bases and J by 0 bases, with 20 bases between them. The length of the CDR3 is 18 residues. In germline, CDR1 is SGDLS, CDR2 YYNGEE. The variable domain in full, completed from reference TRBV9 and TRBJ1-3, reads DSGVTQTPKHLITATGQRVTLRCSPRSGDLSVYWYQQSLDQGLQFLIQYYNGEERAKGNILERFSAQQFPDLHSELNLSSLELGDSALYFCASSLPTANFISGNTIYFGEGSWLTVV.

The chain is built from TRBV6-4 and TRBJ1-1; 7 bases line up with TRBD1. V lost 6 bases, J lost 4 bases, and 8 bases stayed unmatched. This CDR3 has 14 amino acids. The germline V gene encodes CDR1 MRHNA and CDR2 SNTAGT. CDR3 sequence reads: CASSLTGASTEAFF. The CDR3 DNA reads TGTGCCAGCAGCCTAACAGGGGCGTCCACTGAAGCTTTCTTT.

V and J are TRBV2 and TRBJ1-1; TRBD1 might be the D (5 bases). Germline V gives CDR1 SNHLY, CDR2 FYNNEI. V lost 9 bases to trimming and J lost 4 bases, with 18 bases between them. The CDR3 covers 14 residues. The CDR3 region has the DNA TGTGCCAGTGGGCGGGCCCGGGACTCCACTGAAGCTTTCTTT. This encodes CASGRARDSTEAFF. The complete variable domain, with remaining parts taken from reference TRBV2 and TRBJ1-1, reads EPEVTQTPSHQVTQMGQEVILRCVPISNHLYFYWYRQILGQKVEFLVSFYNNEISEKSEIFDDQFSVERPDGSNFTLKIRSTKLEDSAMYFCASGRARDSTEAFFGQGTRLTVV.

V usage is TRBV9 and J usage is TRBJ2-2; TRBD1 matches 9 bases. This CDR3 comprises 13 residues. Germline lookup yields CDR1 SGDLS and CDR2 YYNGEE. Trimming at V came to 1 base and at J to 14 bases, leaving 6 bases not matched to a gene. The CDR3 sequence: CASSVYPGQGLFF. The DNA of the CDR3 is TGTGCCAGCAGCGTATACCCGGGACAGGGCCTGTTTTTT.

This clone was recorded once. The chain couples TRBV5-1 to TRBJ1-4; D unresolved. The CDR3 has 14 amino acids. Germline values: CDR1 SGHRS, CDR2 YFSETQ. With 0 bases removed from V and 4 bases from J, the gap between germline ends came to 7 bases. CDR3 amino acids: CASSLGQYNEKLFF. CDR3 sequence (DNA): TGCGCCAGCAGCTTGGGGCAGTATAATGAAAAACTGTTTTTT.

This chain uses TRBV9 with TRBJ2-7; 9 bases fit TRBD2. CDR1 and CDR2 (germline): SGDLS, YYNGEE. The CDR3 is 16 amino acids. The trim removed 0 bases at V and 5 bases at J, leaving 9 bases unmatched. The CDR3 nucleotides read TGTGCCAGCAGCGTAGGTCAGCGGGGGGTCCTCCACGAGCAGTACTTC. This sequence encodes CASSVGQRGVLHEQYF.

This CDR3 reads CASSPRDSAPYGYTF. The CDR3 coding sequence is TGTGCCAGCAGCCCCCGGGACAGTGCTCCTTATGGCTACACCTTC. This chain joins TRBV9 and TRBJ1-2; 7 bases are a match to TRBD1. This CDR3 is built from 15 residues. Germline CDR1 and CDR2: SGDLS and YYNGEE. The trim removed 4 bases at V and 5 bases at J, leaving 11 bases unmatched.

The rearrangement joins TRBV6-5 to TRBJ2-4; D ambiguous. The CDR3 totals 16 residues. The germline CDR1 and CDR2 sequences are MNHEY and SVGAGI. Trimming left V 0 bases short and J 2 bases short, with 11 bases between. DNA of the CDR3: TGTGCCAGCAGTTACTCGCGGCGGTCTACCAAAAACATTCAGTACTTC. As protein: CASSYSRRSTKNIQYF.

This rearrangement joins TRBV7-9 to TRBJ1-2, with 9 bases fitting TRBD1. CDR3 length: 14 residues. The germline CDR1 and CDR2 sequences are SEHNR and FQNEAQ (reference sequence). The V gene end was trimmed by 1 base and the J gene end by 8 bases; junction bases not matched to a gene: 5. CDR3 sequence (DNA): TGTGCCAGCAGCTTAGGGGACAGGGCTTACGGCTACACCTTC. Amino acid sequence: CASSLGDRAYGYTF.

V and J are TRBV7-9 and TRBJ2-1; TRBD2 matches at 7 bases. V lost 5 bases to trimming and J lost 4 bases; unmatched junction nucleotides: 8. Germline V gene lookup returns CDR1 SEHNR and CDR2 FQNEAQ (reference sequence). This CDR3 region has 15 residues. The CDR3: CASSLLLADYNEQFF. Written as DNA, the CDR3 is TGTGCCAGCAGCCTCTTGCTAGCGGATTACAATGAGCAGTTCTTC.

This chain links TRBV5-4 with TRBJ2-1; the D gene is possibly TRBD2 (5 bases). The germline V gene has CDR1 SGHNT and CDR2 YYREEE (reference sequence). This CDR3 is 14 amino acids long. With 4 bases removed from V and 4 bases from J, the gap between germline ends came to 12 bases. CDR3 DNA sequence: TGTGCCAGCAGCCCACCCGGGAATTACAATGAGCAGTTCTTC. It yields the protein CASSPPGNYNEQFF. Filled out from reference TRBV5-4 and TRBJ2-1, the complete variable domain reads ETGVTQSPTHLIKTRGQQVTLRCSSQSGHNTVSWYQQALGQGPQFIFQYYREEENGRGNFPPRFSGLQFPNYSSELNVNALELDDSALYLCASSPPGNYNEQFFGPGTRLTVL.

This clone was seen repeatedly, ten times or more. The gene calls are TRBV7-9 and TRBJ2-2; weak D call: TRBD1 (6 bases). This CDR3 is 17 amino acids long. The V end lost 4 bases, the J end lost 4 bases, and 19 bases lay between the germline ends. CDR1 is SEHNR and CDR2 is FQNEAQ in the germline V gene (reference sequence). The DNA for the CDR3 is TGTGCCAGCAGCTCCCAGAGGACAGTATGGGGCACCGGGGAGCTGTTTTTT. Translating it yields CASSSQRTVWGTGELFF.

This clone occurred a few times. The chain combines TRBV6-6 with TRBJ2-1; D is unclear. The germline CDR1 and CDR2 sequences are MNHNY and SVGAGI (reference sequence). The V gene lost 7 bases and the J gene lost 6 bases, with 13 bases spanning the gap. The CDR3 contains 13 residues. The CDR3 spells CASTPYVLNEQFF. CDR3 bases: TGTGCCAGCACTCCCTATGTGCTCAATGAGCAGTTCTTC.

The table lists this clone with a count of one. The chain carries TRBV5-1 and TRBJ1-1; 10 bases align to TRBD1. CDR1 is SGHRS, CDR2 YFSETQ, per germline. J was trimmed by 3 bases and V by 3 bases; bases with no gene match: 5. The CDR3 contains 15 residues. CDR3 nucleotides: TGCGCCAGCAGCTCTGGACAGGGGGAATACACTGAAGCTTTCTTT. It specifies CASSSGQGEYTEAFF.

The V and J genes are TRBV4-2 and TRBJ2-2; 8 positions agree with TRBD2. Germline V gene sequence: CDR1 LGHNA, CDR2 YNFKEQ. The CDR3 runs to 16 residues. The V segment lost 4 bases and the J segment 4 bases; nucleotides outside the gene matches: 8. The CDR3 loop is CASSPIGGGRTGELFF. DNA of the CDR3: TGTGCCAGCAGCCCTATCGGGGGGGGGCGCACCGGGGAGCTGTTTTTT.

The chain couples TRBV11-2 to TRBJ2-5, with D hard to call. From germline, CDR1 is SGHAT and CDR2 FQNNGV. This CDR3 spans 12 amino acids. V was cut by 7 bases and J by 3 bases, with 9 bases left in between. CDR3 sequence: CASTLNKETQYF. The CDR3 DNA reads TGTGCCAGCACCCTCAACAAAGAGACCCAGTACTTC.

J is TRBJ1-5 and V is TRBV5-8, with D possibly matching TRBD1 (5 bases). Per the germline V gene, CDR1 is SGHTS and CDR2 is YDEGEE. This CDR3 is 15 amino acids long. Trimming stripped 1 base from V and 2 bases from J, with 10 bases between. As DNA, the CDR3 is TGTGCCAGCAGCTTGCAGGGAGGGGGCAATCAGCCCCAGCATTTT. This translates into CASSLQGGGNQPQHF. The whole variable domain, filled in from reference TRBV5-8 and TRBJ1-5, reads EAGVTQSPTHLIKTRGQQATLRCSPISGHTSVYWYQQALGLGLQFLLWYDEGEERNRGNFPPRFSGRQFPNYSSELNVNALELEDSALYLCASSLQGGGNQPQHFGDGTRLSIL.

The chain carries TRBV28 and TRBJ1-6, with D perhaps matching TRBD1 (5 bases). Germline V gives CDR1 MDHEN, CDR2 SYDVKM. This CDR3 contains 13 residues. The V and J ends lost 6 bases and 7 bases respectively, with 10 bases between them. The CDR3 here is CASRSPGNSPLHF. CDR3 nucleotides: TGTGCCAGCAGATCCCCAGGGAATTCACCCCTCCACTTT.

This chain joins TRBV27 and TRBJ2-1; 9 nucleotides align to TRBD1. V was pared by 3 bases and J by 10 bases, with 1 base of the junction left unmatched. Looked up from germline, CDR1 is MNHEY and CDR2 is SMNVEV (reference sequence). CDR3 size: 12 residues. As DNA, the CDR3 is TGTGCCAGCAGTTTCGGGACAGGGGAGCAGTTCTTC. It encodes CASSFGTGEQFF.

The count of this clone is one. The chain couples TRBV7-9 to TRBJ2-7, with D possibly matching TRBD1 (5 bases). CDR1 is SEHNR, CDR2 FQNEAQ, per germline (reference sequence). The ends were cut back, 0 bases at V and 5 bases at J, with 14 bases in the middle. The length of the CDR3 is 15 residues. The CDR3 reads CASSLAGAGMDEQYF. Here the CDR3 DNA reads TGTGCCAGCAGCTTAGCTGGAGCAGGGATGGACGAGCAGTACTTC.